Listed here are 3 T cell receptor beta chains from one sample, sequenced in a study of beta chain features in type 1 diabetes. The study reverse transcribed the entire isolated RNA, so it sequenced expressed TCRB transcripts. The data were produced by immunoSEQ multiplex PCR, yet TCRdb's version contains in-frame clones alone and is incomplete. This table holds about 330,000 clones, approximately 10% found once. Sample: naive CD4+ T cells from blood. The receptor source for this set is a woman in her twenties or thirties in good health.

This clone has more than one count but fewer than ten. The V and J genes are TRBV5-1 and TRBJ2-7; maybe TRBD1 (6 bases). The CDR3 sequence is 14 residues long. Trimming took 7 bases from V and 0 from J, leaving 14 bases between them. Germline V gene data show CDR1 as SGHRS and CDR2 as YFSETQ. CDR3: CASLRGKISYEQYF. The CDR3 nucleotides read TGCGCCAGCTTAAGGGGGAAAATCTCCTACGAGCAGTACTTC.

This clone has more than one count but fewer than ten. The chain employs TRBV18 and TRBJ1-4; 9 bases map to TRBD1. Germline V gene lookup returns CDR1 KGHSH and CDR2 LQKENI. V lost 6 bases to trimming and J lost 0 bases; unmatched junction nucleotides: 5. There are 16 residues in the CDR3. CDR3 coding DNA: TGTGCCAGCTCCGACAGACAGGGGGCAACTAATGAAAAACTGTTTTTT. It translates to CASSDRQGATNEKLFF.

In this sample, this clone turned up once. V and J are TRBV5-1 and TRBJ1-1, with D maybe TRBD1 (5 bases). In germline, CDR1 is SGHRS, CDR2 YFSETQ. V lost 10 bases and J 0 bases, leaving 16 bases between the germline ends. The length of the CDR3 is 14 residues. CDR3 amino acids: CACRVGAMNTEAFF. CDR3 nucleotides: TGCGCCTGCCGGGTTGGGGCCATGAACACTGAAGCTTTCTTT. Using reference TRBV5-1 and TRBJ1-1 for the parts outside the CDR3, the full variable domain is KAGVTQTPRYLIKTRGQQVTLSCSPISGHRSVSWYQQTPGQGLQFLFEYFSETQRNKGNFPGRFSGRQFSNSRSEMNVSTLELGDSALYLCACRVGAMNTEAFFGQGTRLTVV.